The present T cell receptor (beta chain) was sequenced within a study of blood T cell repertoires in COVID-19. Background on the study: Samples of COVID-19 (acute and convalescent) were obtained from the United States, Italy and Spain.

Participants were aged roughly 18 to 89 years, lived in about 26 US areas, and enrolled virtually. Original methodology: It was from reference gene primer amplification that nucleated cell counts were estimated. Assay used: immunoSEQ multiplex PCR; TCRdb lists only in-frame clones, some missing. V, J and clone size were drawn from that table, and D and trimming were deduced from the DNA. Found here are about 250,000 clones, roughly nine tenths of them singletons; the top ten hold 6% to 7%. Germline V lookup: CDR1 MNHEY, CDR2 SMNVEV (reference sequence). The CDR3 spans 11 residues. V was pared by 3 bases and J by 13 bases, with 7 bases between.

The receptor's source is a woman aged 30 to 39 with acute COVID-19. What was sequenced was PBMCs or T cells enriched from blood (not recorded which). The chain uses TRBV27 and TRBJ1-6; D unresolved. The CDR3 reads CASSFGGPLHF. The DNA of the CDR3 is TGTGCCAGCAGTTTTGGAGGCCCCCTCCACTTT.